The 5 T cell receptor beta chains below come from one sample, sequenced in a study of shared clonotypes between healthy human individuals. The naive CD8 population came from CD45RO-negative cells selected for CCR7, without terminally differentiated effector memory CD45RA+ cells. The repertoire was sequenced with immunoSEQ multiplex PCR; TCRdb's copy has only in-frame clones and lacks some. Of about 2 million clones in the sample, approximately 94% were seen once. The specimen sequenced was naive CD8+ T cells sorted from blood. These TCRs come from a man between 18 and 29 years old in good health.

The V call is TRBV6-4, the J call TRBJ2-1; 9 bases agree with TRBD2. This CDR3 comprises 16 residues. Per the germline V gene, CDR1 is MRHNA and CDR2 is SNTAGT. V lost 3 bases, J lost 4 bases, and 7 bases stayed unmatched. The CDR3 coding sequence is TGTGCCAGCAGTGAGTTGTGGCGGGAGGGGTACAATGAGCAGTTCTTC. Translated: CASSELWREGYNEQFF.

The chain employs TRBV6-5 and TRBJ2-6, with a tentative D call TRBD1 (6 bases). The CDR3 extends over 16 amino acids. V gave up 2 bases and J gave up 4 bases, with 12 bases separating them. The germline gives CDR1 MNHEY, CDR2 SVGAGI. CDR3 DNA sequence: TGTGCCAGCAGTTACACAGGGACCTGGGGGGCCAACGTCCTGACTTTC. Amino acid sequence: CASSYTGTWGANVLTF.

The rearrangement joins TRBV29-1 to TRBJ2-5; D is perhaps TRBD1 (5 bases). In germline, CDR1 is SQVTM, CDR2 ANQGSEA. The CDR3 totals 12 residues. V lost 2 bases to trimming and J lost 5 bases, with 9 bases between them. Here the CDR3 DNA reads TGCAGCGTTGAACAGGGTGAGGAGACCCAGTACTTC. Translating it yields CSVEQGEETQYF.

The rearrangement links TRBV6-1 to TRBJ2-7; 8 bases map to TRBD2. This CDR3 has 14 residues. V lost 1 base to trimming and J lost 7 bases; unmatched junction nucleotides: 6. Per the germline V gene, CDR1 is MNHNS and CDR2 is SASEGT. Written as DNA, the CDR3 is TGTGCCAGCAGTGAAGGGGTAGCGGGGTATGAGCAGTACTTC. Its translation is CASSEGVAGYEQYF.

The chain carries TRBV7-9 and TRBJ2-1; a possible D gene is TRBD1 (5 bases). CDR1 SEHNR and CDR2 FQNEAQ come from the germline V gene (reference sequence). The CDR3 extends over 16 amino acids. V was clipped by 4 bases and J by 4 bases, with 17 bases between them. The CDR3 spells CASSSGRLAAYNEQFF. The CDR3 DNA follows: TGTGCCAGCAGCTCAGGGCGGCTGGCTGCTTACAATGAGCAGTTCTTC.